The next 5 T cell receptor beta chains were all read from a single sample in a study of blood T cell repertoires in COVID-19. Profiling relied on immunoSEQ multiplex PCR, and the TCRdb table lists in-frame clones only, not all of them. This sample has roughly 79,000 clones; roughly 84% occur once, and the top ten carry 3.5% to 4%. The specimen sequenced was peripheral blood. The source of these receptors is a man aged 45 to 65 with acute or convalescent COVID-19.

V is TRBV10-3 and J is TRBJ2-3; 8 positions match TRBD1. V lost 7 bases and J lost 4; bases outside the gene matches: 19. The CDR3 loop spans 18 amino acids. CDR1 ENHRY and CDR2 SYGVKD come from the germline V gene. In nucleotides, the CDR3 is TGTGCCATCAAGGCCCAACCGATGGGACAGGAGGATTCAGATACGCAGTATTTT. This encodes CAIKAQPMGQEDSDTQYF.

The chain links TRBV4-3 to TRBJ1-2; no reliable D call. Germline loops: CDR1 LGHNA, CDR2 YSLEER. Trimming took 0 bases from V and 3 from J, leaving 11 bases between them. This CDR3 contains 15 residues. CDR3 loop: CASSQDPGNHYGYTF. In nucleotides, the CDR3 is TGCGCCAGCAGCCAAGATCCGGGAAACCACTATGGCTACACCTTC.

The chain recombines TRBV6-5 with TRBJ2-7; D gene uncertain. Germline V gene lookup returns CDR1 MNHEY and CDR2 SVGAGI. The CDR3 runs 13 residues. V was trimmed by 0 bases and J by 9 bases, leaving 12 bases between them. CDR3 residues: CASSYSIESGQYF. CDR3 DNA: TGTGCCAGCAGTTACTCGATCGAATCAGGGCAGTACTTC.

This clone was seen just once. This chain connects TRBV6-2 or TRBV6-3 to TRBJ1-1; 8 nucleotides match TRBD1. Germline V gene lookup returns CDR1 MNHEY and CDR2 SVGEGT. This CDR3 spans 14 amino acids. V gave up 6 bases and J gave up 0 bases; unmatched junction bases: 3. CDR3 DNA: TGTGCCAGCAGCCACAGGGGGATGAACACTGAAGCTTTCTTT. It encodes CASSHRGMNTEAFF.

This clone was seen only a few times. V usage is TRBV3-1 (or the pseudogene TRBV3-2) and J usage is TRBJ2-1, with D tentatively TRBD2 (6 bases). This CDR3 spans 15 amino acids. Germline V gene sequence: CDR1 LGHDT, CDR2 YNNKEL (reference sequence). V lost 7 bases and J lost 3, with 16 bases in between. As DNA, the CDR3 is TGTGCCAGCACCCGGCGGAGACTAGTCTACAATGAGCAGTTCTTC. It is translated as CASTRRRLVYNEQFF.